These T cell receptor beta chains were read from a single sample in a study of T cell responses to AZD1222 COVID-19 vaccine. The table came from immunoSEQ multiplex PCR; TCRdb's copy has only in-frame clones and leaves some out. Of 200,000 to 250,000 clones in the sample, about 93% are singletons; the top ten hold 1%. Sample: peripheral blood, taken on day 0 of MenACWY control vaccination. Receptors were obtained from an adult in good health. The CDR3 runs from the conserved cysteine through the conserved F or W. Fields, in order: clone size, V gene, J gene, D gene, CDR3 protein, CDR3 DNA. A D gene is named only where the DNA matches it firmly. Clone size, where shown, is once, few, many, or a class for clones that have expanded.

>once|TRBV4-3|TRBJ1-4|.
CASSPTPTNEKLFF
TGCGCCAGCAGCCCGACCCCCACTAATGAAAAACTGTTTTTT
>.|TRBV10-1|TRBJ1-6|.
CAPIKKYSPLHF
TGCGCCCCTATCAAGAAGTATTCACCCCTCCACTTT
>.|TRBV2|TRBJ1-5|TRBD1
CASSTTGNDQPQHF
TGTGCCAGCAGCACGACAGGGAATGATCAGCCCCAGCATTTT
>.|TRBV11-1|TRBJ2-2|.
CASSASPGAGGELFF
TGTGCCAGCAGCGCCTCCCCGGGGGCCGGCGGGGAGCTGTTTTTT
>once|TRBV7-9|TRBJ1-4|TRBD1
CASSPRTGGGEKLFF
TGTGCCAGCAGCCCACGGACAGGGGGGGGAGAAAAACTGTTTTTT
>.|TRBV19|TRBJ1-1|.
CASSIGGVAEAFF
TGTGCCAGTAGTATAGGGGGTGTAGCTGAAGCTTTCTTT
>.|TRBV2|TRBJ1-1|.
CASSESTITEAFF
TGTGCCAGCAGTGAATCGACGATTACTGAAGCTTTCTTT
>.|TRBV3-1/TRBV3-2|TRBJ1-2|.
CASSQVNYGYTF
TGTGCCAGCAGCCAAGTTAACTATGGCTACACCTTC
>.|TRBV7-6|TRBJ2-7|TRBD2
CASSSQGRAGGLYEQYF
TGTGCCAGCAGCTCCCAAGGAAGGGCGGGGGGACTCTACGAGCAGTACTTC
>.|TRBV6-6|TRBJ2-3|TRBD2
CASNKLAGADTQYF
TGTGCCAGCAACAAACTAGCGGGGGCAGATACGCAGTATTTT
>.|TRBV23-1|TRBJ1-6|.
CASSRGGTDNSPLHF
TGCGCCAGCAGTCGCGGGGGGACGGATAATTCACCCCTCCACTTT
>.|TRBV25-1|TRBJ2-1|.
CASSARTGSFYNEQFF
TGTGCCAGCAGCGCCCGGACGGGGAGTTTCTACAATGAGCAGTTCTTC
>.|TRBV7-9|TRBJ1-5|TRBD1
CASSSTRDRFNQPQHF
TGTGCCAGCAGTTCTACCCGGGACAGATTTAATCAGCCCCAGCATTTT
>.|TRBV7-2|TRBJ2-7|TRBD1
CASSITGTASYEQYF
TGTGCCAGCAGCATAACCGGGACAGCCTCCTACGAGCAGTACTTC
>.|TRBV3-1/TRBV3-2|TRBJ1-5|.
CASSPQLTQPQHF
TGTGCCAGCAGCCCCCAACTCACTCAGCCCCAGCATTTT
>.|TRBV21-1|TRBJ1-2|.
CASSKPRETYGYTF
TGTGCCAGCAGCAAACCCAGGGAGACATATGGCTACACCTTC
>.|TRBV18|TRBJ1-1|.
CASSPGGRNTEAFF
TGTGCCAGCTCACCAGGCGGACGGAACACTGAAGCTTTCTTT
>.|TRBV5-1|TRBJ1-3|.
CASSPDVASGNTIYF
TGCGCCAGCAGTCCGGACGTGGCCTCTGGAAACACCATATATTTT
>.|TRBV29-1|TRBJ1-2|.
CSVEDLGGTGYTF
TGCAGCGTTGAAGATCTGGGGGGGACGGGCTACACCTTC
>.|TRBV3-1/TRBV3-2|TRBJ2-2|TRBD2
CASSQDLRLAATGELFF
TGTGCCAGCAGCCAAGATCTACGGCTAGCGGCCACCGGGGAGCTGTTTTTT
>.|TRBV28|TRBJ1-5|TRBD1
CASRGLTGVGWTSNQPQHF
TGTGCCAGCAGGGGACTGACAGGGGTGGGTTGGACGAGCAATCAGCCCCAGCATTTT
>.|TRBV4-2|TRBJ1-6|.
CASSQDRGPSSGRKTESPLHF
TGTGCCAGCAGCCAAGATCGCGGACCTTCGAGCGGCCGGAAAACGGAGTCACCCCTCCACTTT
>.|TRBV7-9|TRBJ1-1|.
CASSLVSGGPQGAFF
TGTGCCAGCAGCTTAGTTAGTGGCGGGCCCCAGGGAGCTTTCTTT
>.|TRBV5-1|TRBJ2-2|.
CASRTANTGELFF
TGCGCCAGCCGGACAGCGAACACCGGGGAGCTGTTTTTT
>few|TRBV6-5|TRBJ1-1|TRBD1
CASSYSDRGTSEAFF
TGTGCCAGCAGTTACTCGGACAGGGGGACTTCTGAAGCTTTCTTT
>.|TRBV6-5|TRBJ1-2|.
CASSYGGAQGAGYTF
TGTGCCAGCAGTTACGGCGGGGCGCAGGGTGCAGGCTACACCTTC
>.|TRBV5-4|TRBJ1-1|.
CASSLEAGALGTEAFF
TGTGCCAGCAGCTTGGAGGCGGGGGCGCTGGGCACTGAAGCTTTCTTT
>.|TRBV28|TRBJ1-2|.
CASSSRIGYTF
TGTGCCAGCAGTTCCCGGATTGGCTACACCTTC
>once|TRBV30|TRBJ1-4|.
CAWTSSGLSNEKLFF
TGTGCCTGGACCTCGTCAGGGTTATCTAATGAAAAACTGTTTTTT
>.|TRBV5-1|TRBJ1-2|.
CASSTDYGYTF
TGCGCCAGCAGCACGGACTATGGCTACACCTTC
>.|TRBV6-5|TRBJ1-2|TRBD1
CASSYVGQGRGYTF
TGTGCCAGCAGTTATGTAGGACAGGGCAGAGGCTACACCTTC
>.|TRBV7-7|TRBJ1-1|.
CASSPYPAGERGTEAFF
TGTGCTAGCAGTCCTTACCCCGCGGGGGAAAGGGGCACTGAAGCTTTCTTT
>.|TRBV11-2|TRBJ1-1|TRBD1
CASSFDGTGVLGTEAFF
TGTGCCAGCAGCTTTGACGGGACAGGGGTTCTAGGCACTGAAGCTTTCTTT
>.|TRBV5-1|TRBJ1-1|.
CASSLGGASRNTEAFF
TGCGCCAGCAGCTTGGGGGGGGCGAGCCGCAACACTGAAGCTTTCTTT
>.|TRBV7-9|TRBJ1-1|.
CASSFGLNTEAFF
TGTGCCAGCAGCTTTGGGCTGAACACTGAAGCTTTCTTT